The 7 T cell receptor beta chains below were found in one sample sequenced in a study of blood T cells in healthy people across ages. Sample-barcoded 5' priming and a J-beta primer mix drove a second PCR of roughly 6 to 12 cycles. TCRdb itself ran the 5' RACE reads through MiXCR, one entry per CDR3 protein. The table shows 780,000 or so distinct CDR3 sequences, with roughly 50% occurring only once. Material: blood. The receptors come from a middle-aged man in good health.

Only a few counts were recorded for this clonotype. This chain links TRBV10-3 with TRBJ2-7, with TRBD2 matching over 8 bases. Germline CDR1 and CDR2: ENHRY and SYGVKD. This CDR3 region has 13 residues. Unmatched junction bases numbered 9, after V lost 10 bases and J lost 4 bases. The CDR3 region has the DNA TGTGCCACTTTCACTAGCGGAACATACGAGCAGTACTTC. Residues: CATFTSGTYEQYF.

The chain couples TRBV20-1 to TRBJ2-1; 10 nucleotides line up with TRBD2. Unmatched junction bases numbered 3, after V lost 0 bases and J lost 4 bases. Germline assignment: CDR1 DFQATT and CDR2 SNEGSKA (reference sequence). The CDR3 is made up of 15 amino acids. The CDR3 spells CSAREGAGGYNEQFF. The CDR3 bases are TGCAGTGCTAGAGAAGGAGCGGGAGGGTACAATGAGCAGTTCTTC.

The chain recombines TRBV7-2 with TRBJ2-7, with D maybe TRBD1 (6 bases). This CDR3 has 15 residues. Germline V gene lookup returns CDR1 SGHTA and CDR2 FQGNSA. The V end lost 5 bases, the J end lost 2 bases, and 16 bases lay between the germline ends. The CDR3 region is CASSPTGQRTYEQYF. CDR3 DNA sequence: TGTGCCAGCAGCCCAACTGGACAGCGGACCTACGAGCAGTACTTC.

The chain employs TRBV6-2 or TRBV6-3 and TRBJ2-5, with D perhaps matching TRBD1 (6 bases). The V end was cut by 4 bases, the J end by 5 bases, with 20 bases between. Looked up from germline, CDR1 is MNHEY and CDR2 is SVGEGT. The CDR3 is 16 residues long. CDR3 sequence: CASSFQAGTPLETQYF. The DNA of the CDR3 is TGTGCCAGCAGTTTCCAAGCCGGGACACCGCTCGAGACCCAGTACTTC.

This chain connects TRBV20-1 to TRBJ2-2, with D possibly TRBD1 on 5 matching bases. Germline V CDR1 and CDR2: DFQATT, SNEGSKA (reference sequence). The CDR3 sequence is 14 residues long. The V end was cut by 5 bases, the J end by 4 bases, with 14 bases between. The chain's CDR3 is CSAGRARVTGELFF. The CDR3 region has the DNA TGCAGTGCTGGTAGGGCCAGGGTCACCGGGGAGCTGTTTTTT.

This clonotype was seen a handful of times. The chain links TRBV2 to TRBJ1-6; tentative D call: TRBD1 (6 bases). The CDR3 sequence is 15 residues long. Germline V gene lookup returns CDR1 SNHLY and CDR2 FYNNEI. V was pared by 6 bases and J by 7 bases, with 16 bases between. CDR3 loop: CASSTGTNENSPLHF. The CDR3 DNA follows: TGTGCCAGCAGCACCGGGACAAACGAAAATTCACCCCTCCACTTT.

The J gene is TRBJ1-1, the V gene TRBV28, with D possibly TRBD1 on 5 matching bases. Trimming shortened V by 5 bases and J by 0 bases, and 13 bases separated the two germline ends. CDR3 size: 15 residues. Germline loops: CDR1 MDHEN, CDR2 SYDVKM. As DNA, the CDR3 is TGTGCCAGCAGTATCCCAGGGCCCATGAACACTGAAGCTTTCTTT. As protein: CASSIPGPMNTEAFF.